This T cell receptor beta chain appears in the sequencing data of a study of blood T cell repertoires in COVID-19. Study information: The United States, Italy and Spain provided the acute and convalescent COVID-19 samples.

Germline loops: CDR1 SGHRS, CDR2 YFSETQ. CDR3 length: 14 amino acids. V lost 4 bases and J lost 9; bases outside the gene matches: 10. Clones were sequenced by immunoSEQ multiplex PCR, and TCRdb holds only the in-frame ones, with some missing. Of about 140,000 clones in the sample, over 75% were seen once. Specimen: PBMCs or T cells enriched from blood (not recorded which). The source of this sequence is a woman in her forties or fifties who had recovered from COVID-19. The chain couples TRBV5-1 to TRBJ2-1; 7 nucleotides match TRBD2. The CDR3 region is CASSIGLGVGEQFF. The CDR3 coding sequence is TGCGCCAGCAGCATCGGACTAGGAGTTGGTGAGCAGTTCTTC.